The 15 T cell receptor beta chains in this list originate from one sample, sequenced in a study of shared clonotypes between healthy human individuals. The assay was immunoSEQ multiplex PCR, and TCRdb's table has in-frame clones only and misses some. The data contain 1.5 million to 2.5 million clones, roughly 95% of them singletons. Naive CD8 cells were CD45RO-negative, positively selected for CCR7, excluding terminally differentiated effector memory CD45RA+ cells. Sequenced material: naive CD8+ T cells sorted from blood. The receptors derive from a man between 18 and 35 years old in good health.

This clone was recorded only once. The chain employs TRBV9 and TRBJ2-1, with D perhaps TRBD1 (6 bases). Per germline, CDR1 SGDLS and CDR2 YYNGEE. V dropped 0 bases and J dropped 0 bases, with 10 bases sitting between them. This CDR3 comprises 16 residues. The DNA for the CDR3 is TGTGCCAGCAGCGTAGATGGACAGAGCTCCTACAATGAGCAGTTCTTC. Translation: CASSVDGQSSYNEQFF.

This sequence joins TRBV6-6 and TRBJ2-1; possible D gene TRBD2, 5 bases. Germline-derived CDR1 and CDR2 are MNHNY and SVGAGI (reference sequence). This CDR3 contains 11 residues. V lost 7 bases to trimming and J lost 8 bases, with 9 bases between them. The CDR3 sequence: CASTALDEQFF. The CDR3 DNA follows: TGTGCCAGCACTGCACTAGATGAGCAGTTCTTC.

The count of this clone is one. The rearrangement links TRBV5-6 to TRBJ2-7; D not certain. CDR1 SGHDT and CDR2 YYEEEE come from the germline V gene. This CDR3 spans 12 amino acids. Trimming left V 0 bases short and J 3 bases short, with 4 bases between. As DNA, the CDR3 is TGTGCCAGCAGCTTGGATCGCTACGAGCAGTACTTC. Protein product: CASSLDRYEQYF.

This chain joins TRBV10-1 and TRBJ2-2, with TRBD2 identical over 7 bases. J gave up 1 base and V 1 base, and 0 bases lay outside the gene matches. Germline V gene data show CDR1 as WNHNN and CDR2 as SYGVQD (reference sequence). This CDR3 is built from 15 residues. The CDR3, as DNA: TGCGCCAGCAGTGAGTGGGGGGGGAACACCGGGGAGCTGTTTTTT. Residues: CASSEWGGNTGELFF.

This chain uses TRBV11-2 with TRBJ2-1; D gene unclear. The CDR3 covers 13 residues. The V gene lost 2 bases and the J gene lost 2 bases, with 4 bases spanning the gap. CDR1 SGHAT and CDR2 FQNNGV come from the germline V gene. Here the CDR3 DNA reads TGTGCCAGCAGCTTAAGTGCCTACAATGAGCAGTTCTTC. Translated, it gives CASSLSAYNEQFF. The full variable domain, in which reference TRBV11-2 and TRBJ2-1 provide the parts outside the CDR3, is EAGVAQSPRYKIIEKRQSVAFWCNPISGHATLYWYQQILGQGPKLLIQFQNNGVVDDSQLPKDRFSAERLKGVDSTLKIQPAKLEDSAVYLCASSLSAYNEQFFGPGTRLTVL.

V gene TRBV7-9 combines with J gene TRBJ2-7; TRBD1 agrees at 10 bases. The V segment lost 1 base and the J segment 1 base; nucleotides outside the gene matches: 10. Germline assignment: CDR1 SEHNR and CDR2 FQNEAQ (reference sequence). This CDR3 is built from 18 residues. CDR3 nucleotide sequence: TGTGCCAGCAGCTTAGTGGGGACAGGGGACCGATCATCCTACGAGCAGTACTTC. Translated, it gives CASSLVGTGDRSSYEQYF.

The rearrangement joins TRBV29-1 to TRBJ2-7; no clear D. CDR1 SQVTM and CDR2 ANQGSEA come from the germline V gene. CDR3 length: 12 residues. Trimming took off 7 bases at V and 7 bases at J, with 17 bases between the two ends. CDR3 sequence (DNA): TGCAGCGCACCTGGTCGCCCGGGTGAGCAGTACTTC. It translates to CSAPGRPGEQYF.

The chain has TRBV7-2 and TRBJ2-7; weak D call: TRBD1 (6 bases). This CDR3 is 15 amino acids long. V dropped 5 bases and J dropped 2 bases, with 16 bases sitting between them. CDR1 is SGHTA, CDR2 FQGNSA, per germline. CDR3 in DNA: TGTGCCAGCAGCGGTACAGGGACCGGGGCCTACGAGCAGTACTTC. Protein: CASSGTGTGAYEQYF.

V usage is TRBV28 and J usage is TRBJ2-2, with 7 bases aligning to TRBD2. CDR3 size: 16 residues. In germline, CDR1 is MDHEN, CDR2 SYDVKM. V lost 3 bases and J lost 3; bases outside the gene matches: 7. The CDR3 region is CASSFGSGVDTGELFF. The CDR3 nucleotides read TGTGCCAGCAGTTTCGGCAGCGGGGTAGACACCGGGGAGCTGTTTTTT.

This chain joins TRBV30 and TRBJ1-5, with a possible D match to TRBD1 (6 bases). Trimming left V 2 bases short and J 3 bases short, with 11 bases between. The CDR3 is 14 amino acids. The V gene's germline CDR1 is GTSNPN and CDR2 SVGIG (reference sequence). CDR3 region: CAWSRGASNQPQHF. CDR3 DNA sequence: TGTGCCTGGAGTCGGGGGGCTTCCAATCAGCCCCAGCATTTT.

The gene calls are TRBV28 and TRBJ2-7, with D maybe TRBD2 (7 bases). This CDR3 has 16 residues. V lost 4 bases to trimming and J lost 3 bases, with 19 bases between them. The germline CDR1 and CDR2 sequences are MDHEN and SYDVKM. CDR3 loop: CASSSKWEGGFYEQYF. CDR3 nucleotide sequence: TGTGCCAGCAGTTCAAAATGGGAGGGGGGCTTCTACGAGCAGTACTTC.

The chain joins TRBV30 to TRBJ2-1, with 12 bases lining up with TRBD1. The CDR3 length is 14 residues. Unmatched junction bases numbered 8, after V lost 8 bases and J lost 6 bases. In germline, CDR1 is GTSNPN, CDR2 SVGIG (reference sequence). CDR3 in DNA: TGTGCCGGGACGGGGGGACAGGGGGCCAATGAGCAGTTCTTC. Encoded protein: CAGTGGQGANEQFF.

This rearrangement joins TRBV28 to TRBJ2-7; the match to TRBD1 covers 7 bases. The CDR3 sequence is 13 residues long. CDR1 and CDR2 (germline): MDHEN, SYDVKM. Trimming cost V 7 bases and J 3 bases; bases outside gene matches: 6. CDR3 loop: CASTNDRDYEQYF. CDR3 nucleotides: TGTGCCAGCACCAACGACAGGGACTACGAGCAGTACTTC.

This clone was picked up one time. V is TRBV10-3 and J is TRBJ2-7; D call uncertain. This CDR3 has 15 amino acids. Trimming pared 0 bases from V and 1 base from J, leaving 10 bases between. Germline values: CDR1 ENHRY, CDR2 SYGVKD. The CDR3 reads CAISESMGFSYEQYF. In DNA form, the CDR3 reads TGTGCCATCAGTGAGTCCATGGGGTTTTCCTACGAGCAGTACTTC.

This clone was seen just once. This sequence joins TRBV7-9 and TRBJ2-5, with D unclear. This CDR3 is 14 amino acids long. V gave up 1 base and J gave up 0 bases, with 6 bases separating them. Per germline, CDR1 SEHNR and CDR2 FQNEAQ (reference sequence). Here the CDR3 reads CASSLGGNQETQYF. CDR3 sequence (DNA): TGTGCCAGCAGCTTAGGTGGGAACCAAGAGACCCAGTACTTC.